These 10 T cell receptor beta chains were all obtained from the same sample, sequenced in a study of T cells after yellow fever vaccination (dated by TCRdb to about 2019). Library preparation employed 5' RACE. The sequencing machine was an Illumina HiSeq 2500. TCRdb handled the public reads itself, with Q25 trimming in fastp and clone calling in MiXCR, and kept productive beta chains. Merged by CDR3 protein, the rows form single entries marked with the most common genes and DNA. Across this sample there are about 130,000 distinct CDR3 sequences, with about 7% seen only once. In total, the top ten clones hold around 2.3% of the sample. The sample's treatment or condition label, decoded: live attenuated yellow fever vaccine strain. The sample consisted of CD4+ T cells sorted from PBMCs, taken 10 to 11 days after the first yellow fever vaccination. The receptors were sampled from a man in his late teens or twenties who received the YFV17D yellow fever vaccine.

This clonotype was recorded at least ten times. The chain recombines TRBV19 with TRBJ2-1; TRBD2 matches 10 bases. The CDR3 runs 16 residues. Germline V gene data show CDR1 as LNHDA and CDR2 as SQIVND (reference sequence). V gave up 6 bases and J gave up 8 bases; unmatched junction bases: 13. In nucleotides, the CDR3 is TGTGCCAGTAGGCTAGCGGGGGACCCCTCGGGGGATGAGCAGTTCTTC. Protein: CASRLAGDPSGDEQFF.

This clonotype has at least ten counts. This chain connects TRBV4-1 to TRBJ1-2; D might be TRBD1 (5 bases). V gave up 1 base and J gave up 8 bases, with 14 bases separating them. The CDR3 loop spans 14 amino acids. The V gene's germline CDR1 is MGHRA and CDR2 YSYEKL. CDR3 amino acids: CASSQVSGLGGYTF. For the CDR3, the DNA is TGCGCCAGCAGCCAAGTTTCAGGGCTGGGCGGCTACACCTTC.

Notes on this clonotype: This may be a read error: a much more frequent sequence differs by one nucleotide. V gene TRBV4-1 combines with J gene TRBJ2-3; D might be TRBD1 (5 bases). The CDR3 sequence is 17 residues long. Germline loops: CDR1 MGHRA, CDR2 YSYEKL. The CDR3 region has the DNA TGCGCCAGCAGCCAAGTGTTGGCGCTGGGGCGCACAGATACGCATTATTTT. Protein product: CASSQVLALGRTDTHYF.

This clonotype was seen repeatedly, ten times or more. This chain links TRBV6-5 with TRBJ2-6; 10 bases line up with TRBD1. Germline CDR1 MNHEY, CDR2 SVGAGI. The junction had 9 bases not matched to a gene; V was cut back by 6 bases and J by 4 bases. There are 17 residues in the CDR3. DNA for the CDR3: TGTGCCAGCAGCCCCGGGACAGGGGATCCCGGGGCCAACGTCCTGACTTTC. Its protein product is CASSPGTGDPGANVLTF.

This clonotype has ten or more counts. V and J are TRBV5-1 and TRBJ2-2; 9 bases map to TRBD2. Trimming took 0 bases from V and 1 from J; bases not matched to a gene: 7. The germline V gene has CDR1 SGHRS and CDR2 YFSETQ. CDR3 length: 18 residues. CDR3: CASSLEPSGGRNTGELFF. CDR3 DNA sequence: TGCGCCAGCAGCTTGGAACCCAGCGGGGGGCGGAACACCGGGGAGCTGTTTTTT.

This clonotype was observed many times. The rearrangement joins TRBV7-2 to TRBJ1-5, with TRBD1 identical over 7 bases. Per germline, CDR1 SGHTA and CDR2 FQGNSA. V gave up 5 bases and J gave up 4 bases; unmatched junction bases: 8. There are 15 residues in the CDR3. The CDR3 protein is CASSPFGTANQPQHF. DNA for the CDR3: TGTGCCAGCAGCCCTTTCGGGACAGCGAATCAGCCCCAGCATTTT.

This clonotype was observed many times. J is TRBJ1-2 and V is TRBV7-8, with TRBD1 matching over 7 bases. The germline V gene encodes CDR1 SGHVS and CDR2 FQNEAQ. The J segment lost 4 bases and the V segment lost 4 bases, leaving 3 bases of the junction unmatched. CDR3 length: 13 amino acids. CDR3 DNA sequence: TGTGCCAGCAGCTACGACAGGGTCTATGGCTACACCTTC. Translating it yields CASSYDRVYGYTF.

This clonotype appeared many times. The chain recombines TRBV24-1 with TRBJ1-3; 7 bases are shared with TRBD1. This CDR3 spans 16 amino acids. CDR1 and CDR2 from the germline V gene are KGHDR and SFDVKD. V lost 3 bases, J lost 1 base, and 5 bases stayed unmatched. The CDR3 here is CATSDRQGLSGNTIYF. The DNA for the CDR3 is TGTGCCACCAGTGATCGACAGGGATTATCTGGAAACACCATATATTTT.

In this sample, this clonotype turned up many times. CDR3 residues: CSVESAPGGEGLFF. In nucleotides, the CDR3 is TGCAGCGTTGAAAGCGCGCCAGGGGGGGAAGGCCTGTTTTTT. This rearrangement joins TRBV29-1 to TRBJ1-4; 7 bases are shared with TRBD1. The junction had 14 bases not matched to a gene; V was cut back by 2 bases and J by 14 bases. Germline CDR1 is SQVTM and CDR2 is ANQGSEA. The CDR3 totals 14 residues. Filled out from reference TRBV29-1 and TRBJ1-4, the complete variable domain reads SAVISQKPSRDICQRGTSLTIQCQVDSQVTMMFWYRQQPGQSLTLIATANQGSEATYESGFVIDKFPISRPNLTFSTLTVSNMSPEDSSIYLCSVESAPGGEGLFFGSGTQLSVL.

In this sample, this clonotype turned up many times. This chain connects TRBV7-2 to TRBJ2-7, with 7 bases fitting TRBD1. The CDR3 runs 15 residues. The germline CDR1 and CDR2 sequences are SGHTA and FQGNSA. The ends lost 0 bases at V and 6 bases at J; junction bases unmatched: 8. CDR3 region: CASSLALGQVREQYF. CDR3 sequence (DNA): TGTGCCAGCAGCTTAGCCCTCGGACAGGTCCGCGAGCAGTACTTC.